The entry below gives a single T cell receptor beta chain sequence along with its context. Its antigen is unknown. TCRdb fed the 5' RACE reads into MiXCR, producing one record per CDR3 protein. The sample holds fewer than 90,000 distinct CDR3 sequences, 13% seen once. This entry is derived from a study of T-cell memory formation after mild COVID-19. Study-wide context: Largely donor-specific TCR clusters were found.

Whole-study results and caveats: Pre-infection memory held some responding clones, suggesting pre-existing cross-reactive T cells responded. A second wave of clones peaked on day 37, and their SARS-CoV-2 specificity went unconfirmed. Among contracting clones, CD4+ were mainly CM/EM and CD8+ enriched in EMRA.

Trimming shortened V by 3 bases and J by 3 bases, and 5 bases separated the two germline ends. This CDR3 is 11 amino acids long. The V gene's germline CDR1 is SQVTM and CDR2 ANQGSEA. The specimen sequenced was PBMCs or a T cell subset sorted from them (not recorded which). This chain uses TRBV29-1 with TRBJ1-2; D is unclear. This sequence originates from a young man who had mild COVID-19 (a few samples of this study predate the infection). Cell type and time point are not known. This CDR3 reads CSVEEDYGYTF. CDR3 in DNA: TGCAGCGTTGAGGAGGACTATGGCTACACCTTC.